These 11 T cell receptor beta chains were sequenced from one sample in a study of metastatic and nonmetastatic thyroid tumors. Not a single patient had been given any form of treatment at any point before undergoing thyroid surgery. TCRdb re-clonotyped the PCR reads through MiXCR. The sample lists tens of thousands of clones, approximately 20% occurring once. Specimen: blood. Receptors originate from a female donor with papillary thyroid cancer or a benign thyroid nodule (not recorded which). Some clones in this sample may be carry-over from other donors' samples.

In its sample, this clone was seen many times. V usage is TRBV28 and J usage is TRBJ1-5; D gene uncertain. V was pared by 4 bases and J by 7 bases, with 8 bases between. CDR1 is MDHEN and CDR2 is SYDVKM in the germline V gene. The CDR3 length is 12 residues. CDR3 amino acids: CASSSYRQPQHF. The DNA for the CDR3 is TGTGCCAGCAGTTCCTATAGACAGCCCCAGCATTTT.

This clone was seen a handful of times. This chain uses TRBV5-8 with TRBJ1-5; D perhaps matches TRBD1 (5 bases). CDR1 SGHTS and CDR2 YDEGEE come from the germline V gene. Trimming shortened V by 0 bases and J by 4 bases, and 14 bases separated the two germline ends. The CDR3 extends over 16 amino acids. The CDR3 protein is CASSLVAGVANQPQHF. CDR3 DNA: TGTGCCAGCAGCTTGGTGGCGGGGGTGGCGAATCAGCCCCAGCATTTT.

Ten or more counts support this clone. This chain links TRBV24-1 with TRBJ2-5; 9 nucleotides align to TRBD1. CDR3 size: 16 residues. Germline V gives CDR1 KGHDR, CDR2 SFDVKD. V gave up 1 base and J gave up 2 bases; unmatched junction bases: 4. CDR3 DNA sequence: TGTGCCACCAGTGATTTTATCGACAGGGGGCAAGAGACCCAGTACTTC. Encoded protein: CATSDFIDRGQETQYF.

A word on this clone: At one boundary the junction diverges from the germline segment, which might be a read error. Other DNA sequences within the sample encode an identical CDR3. This rearrangement joins TRBV28 to TRBJ2-2; 11 bases are a match to TRBD2. In germline, CDR1 is MDHEN, CDR2 SYDVKM. There are 19 residues in the CDR3. Written as DNA, the CDR3 is TGTGCCAGCAATTCGATTACTAGCGGGAGCGCTTATGTTACCGGGGAGCTATTTTTT. Its translation: CASNSITSGSAYVTGELFF.

This clone was seen repeatedly, ten times or more. This chain uses TRBV12-3 or TRBV12-4 with TRBJ2-1, with TRBD2 matching over 12 bases. The ends lost 4 bases at V and 4 bases at J; junction bases unmatched: 2. CDR3 length: 15 amino acids. The CDR3 loop is CASSSLAGGYNEQFF. CDR3 bases: TGTGCCAGCAGTTCACTAGCGGGAGGATACAATGAGCAGTTCTTC.

This clone has ten or more counts. CDR3 sequence: CASSLNRANLLDEKLFF. CDR3 nucleotide sequence: TGTGCCAGCAGTTTAAATAGGGCGAACCTCCTGGATGAAAAACTGTTTTTT. The chain combines TRBV28 with TRBJ1-4; D not certain. Germline V lookup: CDR1 MDHEN, CDR2 SYDVKM. V lost 2 bases, J lost 6 bases, and 19 bases lay in between. There are 17 residues in the CDR3.

This clone has a count of ten or more. J is TRBJ1-3 and V is TRBV9; D is perhaps TRBD1 (5 bases). CDR1 is SGDLS, CDR2 YYNGEE, per germline. This CDR3 has 15 amino acids. Between the trimmed V and J ends, which lost 4 bases and 0 bases, there was a span of 11 bases. The CDR3, as DNA: TGTGCCAGCAGCCCACAGGTCATCTCTGGAAACACCATATATTTT. Its protein is CASSPQVISGNTIYF.

There are many counts of this clone. This chain uses TRBV15 with TRBJ2-7; D is possibly TRBD1 (7 bases). Trimming cost V 8 bases and J 2 bases, with 19 bases left between them. CDR1 and CDR2 from the germline V gene are LNHNV and YYDKDF (reference sequence). The CDR3 sequence is 15 residues long. DNA for the CDR3: TGTGCCACCGCTTTGGAGGCAGGGGGGACCTACGAGCAGTACTTC. It is translated as CATALEAGGTYEQYF. Using reference TRBV15 and TRBJ2-7 for the parts outside the CDR3, the full variable domain is DAMVIQNPRYQVTQFGKPVTLSCSQTLNHNVMYWYQQKSSQAPKLLFHYYDKDFNNEADTPDNFQSRRPNTSFCFLDIRSPGLGDTAMYLCATALEAGGTYEQYFGPGTRLTVT.

This clone was seen a handful of times. The chain couples TRBV5-4 to TRBJ2-5; 7 nucleotides line up with TRBD1. Germline assignment: CDR1 SGHNT and CDR2 YYREEE (reference sequence). Unmatched junction bases numbered 13, after V lost 5 bases and J lost 9 bases. The CDR3 is made up of 14 amino acids. CDR3: CASRGTVSGEAQYF. Here the CDR3 DNA reads TGTGCCAGCAGGGGGACAGTAAGTGGTGAGGCCCAGTACTTC.

Of note for this clone: This may be a read error: a much more frequent sequence differs by one nucleotide. This chain connects TRBV12-3 or TRBV12-4 to TRBJ2-5; D is uncertain. This CDR3 has 12 amino acids. CDR3 loop: CASSLFGEAQYF. The CDR3 coding sequence is TGTGCCAGCAGTTTATTCGGAGAGGCCCAGTACTTC.

This clone was counted many times. The chain carries TRBV5-6 and TRBJ1-2; the D is unclear. Germline lookup yields CDR1 SGHDT and CDR2 YYEEEE. The CDR3 contains 16 residues. Between the trimmed V and J ends, which lost 0 bases and 3 bases, there was a span of 15 bases. In DNA form, the CDR3 reads TGTGCCAGCAGCTTGGTGTCTCGCGGCACGTACTATGGCTACACCTTC. The encoded protein is CASSLVSRGTYYGYTF.